This T cell receptor (beta chain) was sequenced for a study of blood T cell repertoires in COVID-19. The overall study: Acute and convalescent COVID-19 samples came from the United States, Italy and Spain.

Measured with immunoSEQ multiplex PCR; TCRdb has only the in-frame clones, and not every one. The sample lists over 150,000 clones, 83% seen once, with roughly 2% in the top ten. Sequenced material: peripheral blood. The origin of this receptor is a woman of 80 years or more with acute or convalescent COVID-19.

The CDR3 bases are TGTGCCAGTAGTACAGCGGGAGAGCCATTCGAGCAGTACTTC. Residues: CASSTAGEPFEQYF. V gene TRBV19 combines with J gene TRBJ2-7, with 8 positions matching TRBD2. This CDR3 comprises 14 residues. V trimming: 4 bases; J trimming: 6 bases; junction bases outside the gene matches: 8. Germline values: CDR1 LNHDA, CDR2 SQIVND (reference sequence).